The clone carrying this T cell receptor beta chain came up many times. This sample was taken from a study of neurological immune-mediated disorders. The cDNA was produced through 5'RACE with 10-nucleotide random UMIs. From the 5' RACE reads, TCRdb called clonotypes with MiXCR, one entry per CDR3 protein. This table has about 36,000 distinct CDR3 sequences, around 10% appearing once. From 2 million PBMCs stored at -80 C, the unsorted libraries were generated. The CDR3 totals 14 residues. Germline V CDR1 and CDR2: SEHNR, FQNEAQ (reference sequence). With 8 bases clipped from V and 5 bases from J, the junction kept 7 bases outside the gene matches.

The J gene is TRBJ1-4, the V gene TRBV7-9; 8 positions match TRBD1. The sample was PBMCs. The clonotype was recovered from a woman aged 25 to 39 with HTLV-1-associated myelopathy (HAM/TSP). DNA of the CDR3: TGTGCCAGCCTTCCGGACAGGGAGAATGAAAAACTGTTTTTT. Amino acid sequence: CASLPDRENEKLFF.